These 13 T cell receptor beta chains share one sample of origin, sequenced in a study of PD-L1 blockade in urothelial cancer. Libraries were prepared by immunoSEQ multiplex PCR; TCRdb keeps only in-frame clonotypes and omits some of them. The sample includes about 29,000 clones, approximately 80% seen only once; the top ten take 3%. This sample's time point: peripheral blood 6 weeks after treatment start. The input for sequencing was PBMCs, taken around atezolizumab (anti-PD-L1) treatment. The receptors stem from a man between 65 and 85 years old with urothelial cancer.

The chain is built from TRBV2 and TRBJ2-1; a weak D match, TRBD1 (6 bases). The V end lost 4 bases, the J end lost 10 bases, and 17 bases lay between the germline ends. The CDR3 runs 14 residues. Germline V gene data show CDR1 as SNHLY and CDR2 as FYNNEI. The CDR3, as DNA: TGTGCCAGCAGTGGTCGCAGGGGATTCAGCGAGCAGTTCTTC. Residues: CASSGRRGFSEQFF.

The chain joins TRBV4-3 to TRBJ1-2; no clear D. The germline V gene has CDR1 LGHNA and CDR2 YSLEER. Between the trimmed V and J ends, which lost 1 base and 2 bases, there was a span of 11 bases. This CDR3 region has 15 residues. CDR3 DNA: TGCGCCAGCAGCCAAGGCGGAGGGAGCAACTATGGCTACACCTTC. It encodes CASSQGGGSNYGYTF.

The chain joins TRBV7-2 to TRBJ2-6, with D tentatively TRBD1 (6 bases). The germline gives CDR1 SGHTA, CDR2 FQGNSA. The CDR3 extends over 16 amino acids. V was pared by 6 bases and J by 1 base, with 13 bases between. CDR3 sequence reads: CASSSKQGSGANVLTF. In nucleotides, the CDR3 is TGTGCCAGCAGTTCGAAACAGGGATCTGGGGCCAACGTCCTGACTTTC. The variable domain in full, with the rest retrieved from reference TRBV7-2 and TRBJ2-6, is GAGVSQSPSNKVTEKGKDVELRCDPISGHTALYWYRQSLGQGLEFLIYFQGNSAPDKSGLPSDRFSAERTGGSVSTLTIQRTQQEDSAVYLCASSSKQGSGANVLTFGAGSRLTVL.

The chain is built from TRBV7-2 and TRBJ2-2, with 9 bases lining up with TRBD2. V was pared by 5 bases and J by 4 bases, with 8 bases of the junction left unmatched. Looked up from germline, CDR1 is SGHTA and CDR2 is FQGNSA. This CDR3 has 16 amino acids. CDR3 protein: CASSPQAGGPTGELFF. DNA for the CDR3: TGTGCCAGCAGCCCCCAAGCGGGGGGCCCCACCGGGGAGCTGTTTTTT.

J is TRBJ2-7 and V is TRBV18; a possible D gene is TRBD1 (5 bases). This CDR3 region has 14 residues. Per germline, CDR1 KGHSH and CDR2 LQKENI. V lost 3 bases to trimming and J lost 3 bases, with 12 bases between them. CDR3 bases: TGTGCCAGCTCACCGGGCAGGGTAAACTACGAGCAGTACTTC. As protein: CASSPGRVNYEQYF.

This chain joins TRBV7-2 and TRBJ1-5; the D is unclear. With 1 base removed from V and 0 bases from J, the gap between germline ends came to 10 bases. CDR3 length: 16 residues. Per germline, CDR1 SGHTA and CDR2 FQGNSA. Here the CDR3 DNA reads TGTGCCAGCAGCTTAGAGAGCGTCTTTAGCAATCAGCCCCAGCATTTT. This codes for CASSLESVFSNQPQHF.

The chain is built from TRBV19 and TRBJ1-4; D unresolved. CDR3 size: 16 residues. The V gene's germline CDR1 is LNHDA and CDR2 SQIVND (reference sequence). Trimming shortened V by 6 bases and J by 8 bases, and 22 bases separated the two germline ends. CDR3 residues: CASSSTTGGRGEKLFF. The CDR3 DNA sequence: TGTGCCAGTAGCTCGACAACCGGAGGGAGAGGCGAAAAACTGTTTTTT.

The V gene is TRBV7-2, the J gene TRBJ1-4; maybe TRBD1 (5 bases). Germline V gene data show CDR1 as SGHTA and CDR2 as FQGNSA. V dropped 3 bases and J dropped 8 bases, with 13 bases sitting between them. The CDR3 is 14 amino acids. The chain's CDR3 is CASSFRAAGEKLFF. The DNA for the CDR3 is TGTGCCAGCAGCTTCAGGGCAGCGGGGGAAAAACTGTTTTTT.

The chain recombines TRBV15 with TRBJ1-4; 9 nucleotides agree with TRBD1. The V gene end was trimmed by 3 bases and the J gene end by 6 bases; junction bases not matched to a gene: 2. Germline lookup yields CDR1 LNHNV and CDR2 YYDKDF (reference sequence). The CDR3 has 14 residues. CDR3 DNA sequence: TGTGCCACCAGCAGGGACAGGGGCGATGAAAAACTGTTTTTT. It translates to CATSRDRGDEKLFF.

The gene calls are TRBV6-1 and TRBJ2-4; D may be TRBD1 (6 bases). V was trimmed by 6 bases and J by 1 base, leaving 10 bases between them. Germline V gene lookup returns CDR1 MNHNS and CDR2 SASEGT. CDR3 length equals 14 residues. CDR3 residues: CASRLQGAKNIQYF. CDR3 nucleotide sequence: TGTGCCAGCAGGCTTCAGGGGGCCAAAAACATTCAGTACTTC.

This chain connects TRBV11-1 to TRBJ1-1, with D maybe TRBD1 (6 bases). From germline, CDR1 is SGHAT and CDR2 FQDESV (reference sequence). This CDR3 is built from 13 residues. V was clipped by 3 bases and J by 5 bases, with 10 bases between them. CDR3 loop: CASSFRGGTEAFF. CDR3 sequence (DNA): TGTGCCAGCAGCTTCAGGGGTGGAACTGAAGCTTTCTTT.

The chain is built from TRBV5-1 and TRBJ1-1; D not certain. Trimming left V 4 bases short and J 7 bases short, with 14 bases between. The germline CDR1 and CDR2 sequences are SGHRS and YFSETQ. The CDR3 is 13 residues long. CDR3 sequence: CASSVGLGSEAFF. The CDR3 nucleotides read TGCGCCAGCAGCGTAGGACTGGGAAGTGAAGCTTTCTTT.

The rearrangement joins TRBV28 to TRBJ2-1, with a weak D call TRBD1 (5 bases). CDR3 length: 14 amino acids. Germline CDR1 reads MDHEN; CDR2 reads SYDVKM. Deletions cut 6 bases from V and 8 bases from J, with 17 bases between. The CDR3 spells CASSQQRGLYEQFF. For the CDR3, the DNA is TGTGCCAGCAGCCAGCAAAGGGGTTTATATGAGCAGTTCTTC.